This T cell receptor (beta chain) was identified in a study of OX40 agonist ivuxolimab in advanced cancers. Broadly, across the study: Ivuxolimab was a fully human IgG2 agonistic monoclonal antibody targeting the costimulatory receptor OX40 (CD134). Prior anti-PD-1, anti-PD-L1 or anti-CTLA-4 therapy was permitted, and 35% to 40% of dose-escalation patients had received checkpoint inhibitors. Partial responses were achieved by three dose-escalation patients, of whom one had hepatocellular carcinoma and two had cutaneous melanoma. Intravenous ivuxolimab was administered to patients every 2 weeks at six dose levels: 0.01, 0.1, 0.3, 1.5, 3 and 10 mg/kg. Peripheral TCRbeta sequencing aimed to test whether ivuxolimab altered TCR sequence diversity and caused clonal T-cell expansion. Of the approximately 50 dose-escalation patients, hepatocellular carcinoma was present in around 19, melanoma in around 15, renal cell carcinoma in 9 and head and neck cancer in 9. The monotherapy dose-escalation portion (N = 52 patients) of the phase I ivuxolimab trial is reported in the paper. In the dose-escalation cohort, 82.7% of patients were male, and the mean age was approximately 60 years, with a range of 23 to 79.

Turning to this clone: Its antigen is currently not known. Base qualities were left out, and no much larger clone turns up one base away.

At the junction V is shortened by 4 bases and J by 2 bases; bases outside the gene matches: 2. The CDR3 measures 13 amino acids from cysteine to phenylalanine. Kept here is only the CDR3 DNA, which spans 39 bases and is read in frame from base 1. The germline V gene yields ENHRY for CDR1 and SYGVKD for CDR2. Genomic DNA was extracted from sorted cells for sequencing of the TCRbeta CDR3 region. The immunoSEQ Assay was used for sequencing of TCRbeta CDR3 regions. As stored in TCRdb, this immuneACCESS dataset retains in-frame rearrangements with V and J assigned. A fraction of the clones does not appear; measured against another copy, unresolved V genes explain less than half of the discrepancy, and the remainder lacks a known reason. This sample lists roughly 86,000 clones; almost 95% were detected once. The ten largest clones take up 2.5% to 3% of the sample. Points the paper makes about the study in general: Low levels of normalized T-cell clonal expansion were also seen in some patients who did not respond. In partial responders in the 0.1-3.0 mg/kg groups, normalized peripheral clonal expansion was found to be among the lowest, especially among CD8+ T cells. Antigen specificity was not determined for the clonally expanded peripheral T cells. Clonal expansion of both CD4+ and CD8+ blood T cells was observed from baseline to week 6 at doses 0.1 to 3.0 mg/kg. After ivuxolimab, more expanded clones were found on average in CD8+ T cells than in CD4+ T cells.

The trial excluded patients who had a history of autoimmune disease or were on systemic immunosuppression. Peripheral blood for TCR sequencing was collected from all dose cohorts at baseline, on cycle 4 day 1, and on cycle 7 day 1. The samples were taken from a phase I, first-in-human, multicenter, open-label dose-escalation trial of ivuxolimab. Adults with locally advanced or metastatic melanoma, renal cell carcinoma, hepatocellular carcinoma or head and neck squamous cell carcinoma were enrolled in the trial. CD4+ and CD8+ T cells were sorted separately from peripheral blood before TCR sequencing.

Sample: CD4+ or CD8+ T cells sorted from blood, taken in a trial of the OX40 agonist ivuxolimab. This TCR came from an adult with an advanced solid tumor such as melanoma, head and neck, liver or kidney cancer. The chain employs TRBV10-3 and TRBJ2-7, and 7 junction bases match TRBD1. The CDR3: CAISGQGAYEQYF. The DNA is as follows: TGTGCCATCAGTGGACAGGGAGCCTACGAGCAGTACTTC.